Below, 21 T cell receptor beta chains from the same sample are listed, as sequenced in a study of cytomegalovirus exposure and HLA in healthy donors (dated by TCRdb to 2016 to 2017). Receptors were amplified or captured by the immunoSEQ multiplex PCR assay. The multiplex PCR relied on a mix of 60 forward primers for TCR Vbeta segments and 13 reverse primers for TCR Jbeta segments. The source is immuneACCESS, and TCRdb retained only in-frame sequences with V and J called. Part of the clones is not carried over; for the studies checked, unresolved V genes explain less than half of this, and the remainder is unexplained. The sample table records roughly 180,000 clones; around 82% of these occur just once. The top ten hold under 1.1% of the sample. Sequencing was done on a sample of PBMCs. The receptors shown here come from a man aged 30-40 years in good health and CMV-seronegative.

This clone was counted between two and nine times. V is TRBV10-2 and J is TRBJ2-2; the D gene is possibly TRBD2 (5 bases). Germline V lookup: CDR1 WSHSY, CDR2 SAAADI. This CDR3 region has 14 residues. Trimming stripped 3 bases from V and 6 bases from J, with 11 bases between. CDR3: CASSDFMGAGELFF. Written as DNA, the CDR3 is TGCGCCAGCAGTGATTTTATGGGAGCCGGGGAGCTGTTTTTT.

This rearrangement joins TRBV7-7 to TRBJ2-7, with D perhaps matching TRBD1 (6 bases). CDR3 length: 14 amino acids. The V and J ends lost 5 bases and 4 bases respectively, with 15 bases between them. Per the germline V gene, CDR1 is SSHAT and CDR2 is FNYEAQ (reference sequence). The CDR3 coding sequence is TGTGCCAGCAGCCAAATAAGAGACAGGTACGAGCAGTACTTC. Its translation is CASSQIRDRYEQYF.

The chain recombines TRBV11-2 with TRBJ2-7; 8 bases match TRBD2. Germline V gene data show CDR1 as SGHAT and CDR2 as FQNNGV. Unmatched junction bases numbered 3, after V lost 0 bases and J lost 5 bases. This CDR3 comprises 14 residues. CDR3 bases: TGTGCCAGCAGCTTAGACGGGACTAGGGACGAGCAGTACTTC. It translates to CASSLDGTRDEQYF.

The chain recombines TRBV29-1 with TRBJ2-1; a weak D match, TRBD2 (5 bases). Looked up from germline, CDR1 is SQVTM and CDR2 is ANQGSEA. This CDR3 spans 13 amino acids. V was cut by 4 bases and J by 9 bases, with 16 bases left in between. CDR3 loop: CSVVRAARTEQFF. CDR3 sequence (DNA): TGCAGCGTTGTGAGGGCCGCCCGCACTGAGCAGTTCTTC.

The chain has TRBV6-5 and TRBJ2-5, with 8 bases lining up with TRBD2. Germline values: CDR1 MNHEY, CDR2 SVGAGI. J lost 4 bases, V lost 2 bases, and 3 bases had no gene match. The CDR3 covers 14 residues. Here the CDR3 reads CASSYGAGGETQYF. In nucleotides, the CDR3 is TGTGCCAGCAGTTACGGGGCGGGGGGAGAGACCCAGTACTTC.

This clone was found a few times. J is TRBJ2-1 and V is TRBV6-5, with D hard to call. Trimming took 6 bases from V and 2 from J, leaving 8 bases between them. CDR1 and CDR2 (germline): MNHEY, SVGAGI. The CDR3 runs 13 residues. CDR3 protein: CASSLSAYNEQFF. The CDR3 bases are TGTGCCAGCAGCCTATCGGCCTACAATGAGCAGTTCTTC.

The chain couples TRBV27 to TRBJ1-6; the D gene is possibly TRBD1 (5 bases). This CDR3 is 17 amino acids long. V lost 0 bases, J lost 6 bases, and 15 bases lay in between. Germline CDR1 is MNHEY and CDR2 is SMNVEV (reference sequence). The CDR3 DNA follows: TGTGCCAGCAGTTTATCAATGGGCCAGGGCCCTAATTCACCCCTCCACTTT. It is translated as CASSLSMGQGPNSPLHF.

V and J are TRBV30 and TRBJ1-1, with D unresolved. V dropped 4 bases and J dropped 8 bases, with 8 bases sitting between them. The germline gives CDR1 GTSNPN, CDR2 SVGIG (reference sequence). The CDR3 spans 10 residues. The CDR3 loop reads CAWIGVEAFF. In nucleotides, the CDR3 is TGTGCCTGGATAGGAGTCGAAGCTTTCTTT.

This clone has just one count. This chain connects TRBV18 to TRBJ2-5, with TRBD2 identical over 16 bases. Germline CDR1 reads KGHSH; CDR2 reads LQKENI. With V trimmed by 0 bases and J by 5 bases, 6 bases remained unmatched. The CDR3 spans 18 residues. The CDR3 sequence is CASSPPGTSGRAAETQYF. The CDR3 region has the DNA TGTGCCAGCTCACCACCAGGGACTAGCGGGAGGGCGGCTGAGACCCAGTACTTC.

The chain links TRBV7-6 to TRBJ2-7; possible D gene TRBD1, 5 bases. V was shortened by 2 bases and J by 6 bases, with 8 bases between the two germline ends. CDR1 is SGHVS and CDR2 is FNYEAQ in the germline V gene. The CDR3 totals 12 residues. The CDR3 region is CASSLQGGEQYF. CDR3 nucleotide sequence: TGTGCCAGCAGCTTACAGGGCGGCGAGCAGTACTTC.

The chain joins TRBV19 to TRBJ1-4, with a possible D match to TRBD1 (6 bases). This CDR3 spans 12 amino acids. Trimming cost V 5 bases and J 8 bases, with 9 bases left between them. CDR1 and CDR2 (germline): LNHDA, SQIVND (reference sequence). This chain's CDR3 is CASSRDTEKLFF. CDR3 nucleotides: TGTGCCAGTAGTCGGGACACCGAAAAACTGTTTTTT.

V gene TRBV5-6 combines with J gene TRBJ1-2, with 7 bases lining up with TRBD1. The CDR3 contains 15 residues. Germline V lookup: CDR1 SGHDT, CDR2 YYEEEE. With 4 bases clipped from V and 5 bases from J, the junction kept 11 bases outside the gene matches. This CDR3 is CASSNFWTGEYGYTF. The CDR3 DNA follows: TGTGCCAGCAGCAATTTCTGGACAGGAGAATATGGCTACACCTTC. Using reference TRBV5-6 and TRBJ1-2 for the parts outside the CDR3, the full variable domain is DAGVTQSPTHLIKTRGQQVTLRCSPKSGHDTVSWYQQALGQGPQFIFQYYEEEERQRGNFPDRFSGHQFPNYSSELNVNALLLGDSALYLCASSNFWTGEYGYTFGSGTRLTVV.

Of note for this clone: Germline and junction disagree at one end, which may indicate a read error. This sequence joins TRBV11-3 and TRBJ2-7; no firm D call. The CDR3 contains 12 residues. Germline V gene data show CDR1 as SGHNT and CDR2 as YENEEA. CDR3 coding DNA: TGTGCCAGCAGCGGGCAGGATCTACGAGCAGCCTTC. Translation gives CASSGQDLRAAF.

V is TRBV5-6 and J is TRBJ1-2; 8 positions match TRBD1. CDR1 is SGHDT and CDR2 is YYEEEE in the germline V gene. The CDR3 is 17 residues long. The junction had 8 bases not matched to a gene; V was cut back by 0 bases and J by 1 base. Here the CDR3 DNA reads TGTGCCAGCAGCTTGGGATCAGGGGGCGCTGGTAACTATGGCTACACCTTC. Amino acids: CASSLGSGGAGNYGYTF.

V usage is TRBV7-2 and J usage is TRBJ2-3, with D possibly being TRBD1 (5 bases). This CDR3 contains 15 residues. Trimming stripped 2 bases from V and 2 bases from J, with 11 bases between. CDR1 is SGHTA, CDR2 FQGNSA, per germline. Here the CDR3 DNA reads TGTGCCAGCAGCTTAAGGGGAATGGTCACAGATACGCAGTATTTT. Translating it yields CASSLRGMVTDTQYF.

This chain connects TRBV4-3 to TRBJ2-1; 8 bases line up with TRBD1. The CDR3 has 17 amino acids. Unmatched junction bases numbered 9, after V lost 0 bases and J lost 5 bases. The V gene's germline CDR1 is LGHNA and CDR2 YSLEER. The CDR3 reads CASSQEERTGQNNEQFF. The CDR3 DNA sequence: TGCGCCAGCAGCCAAGAAGAGCGGACAGGGCAGAACAATGAGCAGTTCTTC.

The chain uses TRBV2 and TRBJ2-7; tentative D call: TRBD1 (6 bases). Germline V gene sequence: CDR1 SNHLY, CDR2 FYNNEI. V was clipped by 10 bases and J by 3 bases, with 16 bases between them. The CDR3 length is 13 residues. This chain's CDR3 is CATFSRGFYEQYF. Written as DNA, the CDR3 is TGTGCCACCTTTAGTAGGGGGTTCTACGAGCAGTACTTC. Using reference TRBV2 and TRBJ2-7 for the parts outside the CDR3, the full variable domain is EPEVTQTPSHQVTQMGQEVILRCVPISNHLYFYWYRQILGQKVEFLVSFYNNEISEKSEIFDDQFSVERPDGSNFTLKIRSTKLEDSAMYFCATFSRGFYEQYFGPGTRLTVT.

The CDR3 spells CASSPPNRDHEQYF. The CDR3 nucleotides read TGTGCCAGCTCACCACCTAACAGGGACCACGAGCAGTACTTC. The genes are TRBV18 and TRBJ2-7; the D gene is possibly TRBD1 (6 bases). The CDR3 runs to 14 residues. CDR1 KGHSH and CDR2 LQKENI come from the germline V gene. V was pared by 0 bases and J by 5 bases, with 11 bases between.

The chain uses TRBV30 and TRBJ1-6, with unresolved D. The CDR3 has 14 amino acids. Per the germline V gene, CDR1 is GTSNPN and CDR2 is SVGIG (reference sequence). The V gene lost 5 bases and the J gene lost 1 base, with 9 bases spanning the gap. CDR3 loop: CAWSGSSYNSPLHF. The CDR3 DNA follows: TGTGCCTGGTCGGGGAGTTCCTATAATTCACCCCTCCACTTT.

The table lists this clone with a few counts. The V and J genes are TRBV10-1 and TRBJ2-7; 8 bases agree with TRBD2. J was trimmed by 2 bases and V by 5 bases; bases with no gene match: 2. Germline CDR1 and CDR2: WNHNN and SYGVQD (reference sequence). This CDR3 is 13 amino acids long. This chain's CDR3 is CASSKGLAYEQYF. CDR3 bases: TGCGCCAGCAGTAAGGGACTAGCCTACGAGCAGTACTTC.

The rearrangement links TRBV5-1 to TRBJ1-3; a weak D match, TRBD1 (5 bases). Trimming removed 2 bases at V and 0 bases at J, with 9 bases between. The germline V gene has CDR1 SGHRS and CDR2 YFSETQ. The CDR3 runs to 15 residues. The CDR3 reads CASSFTGPSGNTIYF. CDR3 nucleotide sequence: TGCGCCAGCAGCTTCACAGGACCCTCTGGAAACACCATATATTTT.